This T cell receptor (beta chain) emerged from a study of Graves' ophthalmopathy and Graves' hyperthyroidism. Study findings and constraints: Sensitivity reached around 88% and specificity approximately 81% for a 13-signature model separating ophthalmopathy from stable hyperthyroidism. The model predicted ophthalmopathy progression with more than 70% sensitivity and under 75% specificity.

Ophthalmopathy in the donors was of moderate-to-severe activity, with CAS ≥3, NOSPECS ≥4 and duration under 3 months. V lost 1 base and J 0 bases, leaving 12 bases between the germline ends. From germline, CDR1 is DFQATT and CDR2 SNEGSKA (reference sequence). The CDR3 covers 15 residues. A single count supports this clonotype. Its antigen is as yet unknown. TCR beta CDR3 regions were amplified from RNA transcripts. First-round RT-PCR employed HTBI primers, with a second-round multiplex PCR after it. TCRdb reprocessed the multiplex PCR reads with MiXCR, giving one entry per CDR3 protein. Here the sample spans roughly 160,000 distinct CDR3 sequences, roughly two fifths being singletons.

The sequencing sample was made of peripheral blood. This receptor was taken from a man aged 30-40 years with Graves' ophthalmopathy. The genes are TRBV20-1 and TRBJ1-1; no definite D call. CDR3 in DNA: TGCAGTGCTAGAGGAGACCAAGGGTTGAACACTGAAGCTTTCTTT. Translated, it gives CSARGDQGLNTEAFF.